This TCR beta chain was retrieved from a study of cytomegalovirus exposure and HLA in healthy donors. The CDR3 is 15 residues long. Germline values: CDR1 SGDLS, CDR2 YYNGEE. The V gene end was trimmed by 0 bases and the J gene end by 6 bases; junction bases not matched to a gene: 3. 13 Jbeta primers and 60 Vbeta primers were used for the PCR. Authors' processing steps: Later analysis identified roughly 82 million unique TCR beta chains, about 10 million shared. Generated by immunoSEQ multiplex PCR, the TCRdb table keeps only in-frame clones and is missing some. That table furnishes V, J and clone size, whereas the DNA furnished D and trimming. The top ten clones hold about 1.6% of a sample with some 120,000 clones, 55% to 75% of them seen once. Of note for this clone: Its specificity is not known.

General study results and limits: Because they were indistinguishable, some V segments, including TRBV6-2 and TRBV6-3, were excluded. Cytomegalovirus association was assigned to approximately 180 TCR beta chains.

The sequenced sample was PBMCs. The chain employs TRBV9 and TRBJ2-4, with 10 bases fitting TRBD2. The sequence derives from a man aged 30-40 years in good health and CMV-seropositive. CDR3 sequence reads: CASSVEGLAANIQYF. CDR3 nucleotide sequence: TGTGCCAGCAGCGTAGAAGGACTAGCGGCAAACATTCAGTACTTC.